The TCR beta chain described here comes from a study of cytotoxic CD8 clonotypes in ibrutinib-treated CLL (dated by TCRdb to 2020 to 2023). Study-wide context: In this cohort, more than 14 patients were treatment-naive and roughly 10 were relapsed/refractory, while approximately 18 had unmutated IGHV. Of the approximately 86 people in the trial, approximately 26 had longitudinal samples available. Every remission and progressive disease sample was obtained while ibrutinib was still being received by the patients. Response samples were obtained after a median of around 11 months of treatment, with a range of roughly 6 to 40 months. Partial responses were observed in some 24 patients and complete responses in 2; after a median follow-up of 68 months, remission was maintained in approximately 14 patients and progression was observed in approximately 12. Samples averaged approximately 250,000 productive templates and 94,082 productive rearrangements. Cryopreserved peripheral blood mononuclear cells were obtained prior to treatment, at the time of response, and at either disease progression or sustained remission. The paper's findings and limits, for the study overall: Public clonotypes were found to be uncommon and were observed to contract or remain stable during treatment; the increase in clonality was shown to reflect expansion of private clonotypes at ibrutinib response. Baseline clonality exceeded that of age-matched healthy donors and correlated strongly with circulating CD8+ T-cell counts. Sustained-remission and progressing patients did not have matched sampling times, and lymph node repertoires were not examined. At ibrutinib response clonality went up, during sustained remission it held steady, and at progression it dropped back toward baseline.

Each clonotype received, on average, around 9.6x coverage in deep resolution sequencing performed on a MiSeq, where the target depth lay between 1 in 1 million and 1 in 200,000 T cells. The immunoSEQ hsTCRB Kit was used to generate the TCR beta libraries. The study's processing was this. ImmunoSEQ Data Assistant and ImmunoSEQ Analyzer were used for data analysis, and V, D and J genes were assigned according to IMGT definitions. Clonality was computed as one minus normalized Shannon entropy of productive rearrangement frequencies, ranging from 0 to 1. Only overrepresented clonotypes making up at least 0.05% of each patient's repertoire were included in the public clonotype analysis. Some twelve age-matched healthy donor repertoires from immuneACCESS were used as controls for clonality. TCRdb's version of the immuneACCESS table is confined to in-frame rearrangements and falls short of the full clone set. An unresolved V gene accounts for under half of the shortfall where checked; the remainder is of unknown origin. D and trimming come from the DNA, and the V and J calls and clone size come from that table. The sample has some 47,000 clones on record, 57% of them singletons. Roughly a quarter of the sample rests with the top ten.

What this sample's time point label stands for: 24 months on ibrutinib. Around 2 micrograms of genomic DNA were extracted from cryopreserved PBMCs for TCR beta library preparation. High-throughput TCR beta sequencing was performed on longitudinal blood samples from CLL patients receiving ibrutinib monotherapy. The patients took part in an open-label, single-center phase 2 trial of ibrutinib monotherapy. For this clone: Its antigen specificity is not known. One base away there is no much larger clone; base qualities are not given.

Trimming costs V 0 bases and J 5 bases, and their ends lie 1 base apart. CDR1 is given as SGHRS and CDR2 as YFSETQ, both from the germline V gene. The CDR3, from cysteine to phenylalanine, totals 11 residues. This entry keeps only the CDR3 DNA: 33 bases, framed from base 1. The sequence derives from a human donor with chronic lymphocytic leukemia. This chain is built from TRBV5-1 and TRBJ2-3, with no confident D gene call. Sequences were derived from PBMCs, sampled after 24 months of ibrutinib treatment. CDR3 region: CASSLEDTQYF. Read as DNA, the sequence is TGCGCCAGCAGCTTGGAAGATACGCAGTATTTT.